These T cell receptor beta chains were read from a single sample in a study of CD8+CD57+ T cells in acquired aplastic anemia. TCRdb reanalysed the reads using MiXCR and keeps one entry per CDR3 protein. The data hold some 98,000 distinct CDR3 sequences, with around 62% observed a single time. What was sequenced was sorted CD4+, CD8+, or CD8+CD57+ T cells (not recorded which) from PBMCs. Receptors originate from a human donor with aplastic anemia. Each CDR3 is given without its conserved first and last residue. D genes are given only for firm matches.

d_call,j_call,v_call,cdr3_aa
.,TRBJ1-4,TRBV7-9,ASSTSNEKLF
TRBD1,TRBJ2-7,TRBV20-1,SASGTGSSYEQY
TRBD2,TRBJ2-7,TRBV20-1,SARKIGLAGVGEQY
TRBD1,TRBJ2-5,TRBV7-8,ASSGSDRGLY
.,TRBJ2-1,TRBV9,ASSTAGPYNEQF
TRBD1,TRBJ2-7,TRBV25-1,ASSEGQGSEQY
TRBD2,TRBJ2-2,TRBV12-3/TRBV12-4,ASSLSSLAVIGELF
.,TRBJ2-2,TRBV19,ASSRGGELF
.,TRBJ2-7,TRBV7-7,ASSLDWGQDYEQY
.,TRBJ1-1,TRBV7-9,ASSFGESTEAF
.,TRBJ2-1,TRBV24-1,ATRGGLGGEAVGQF
.,TRBJ2-7,TRBV4-2,ASSHQTGEQY
TRBD1,TRBJ1-2,TRBV12-3/TRBV12-4,ASSLPGGKGYT
.,TRBJ2-1,TRBV29-1,SVDNVAV
.,TRBJ2-5,TRBV7-8,ASSSSRGYEETQY
TRBD2,TRBJ2-1,TRBV7-8,ASSFGLAEQF
.,TRBJ2-7,TRBV4-1,ASSQGATGSVYEQY
TRBD2,TRBJ2-7,TRBV5-6,ASSFRTSGVNEQY
.,TRBJ2-1,TRBV4-3,ASSQDGRANEQF
.,TRBJ2-7,TRBV16,ASSQSRWAEQY
.,TRBJ2-7,TRBV7-6,ASSLGTNLYEQY
.,TRBJ2-2,TRBV9,ASSVGGQATGELF
.,TRBJ2-5,TRBV7-9,ASSVGPYQETQY
TRBD1,TRBJ2-1,TRBV24-1,ATSDSQGYEQF
.,TRBJ2-5,TRBV20-1,SASVRGRETQY
TRBD1,TRBJ2-3,TRBV7-2,AIAKGATDTQY
.,TRBJ2-3,TRBV29-1,SVFTDTQY
.,TRBJ2-1,TRBV5-4,ASSSMGSYNEQF
.,TRBJ2-1,TRBV29-1,SVESSYNEQF
.,TRBJ2-1,TRBV24-1,ATSDSGIPFNEQF
.,TRBJ2-3,TRBV7-3,ASTLGPTDTQY
TRBD1,TRBJ1-6,TRBV20-1,SGTDRPIGAYNSPLH
.,TRBJ2-7,TRBV7-2,ASSLIRAYEQY
TRBD1,TRBJ2-5,TRBV5-5,ASSLLTRQGEETQY
.,TRBJ2-3,TRBV20-1,SATGTSSTDTQY
.,TRBJ2-7,TRBV10-3,AIGDPLEYEQY
.,TRBJ2-7,TRBV29-1,SVERLGSYEQY
.,TRBJ1-2,TRBV2,ASSEDTYGYT
TRBD1,TRBJ2-7,TRBV7-9,ASVRGQGRVEQY
.,TRBJ1-4,TRBV7-8,ASRRVWNEKLF
.,TRBJ2-7,TRBV6-1,ASRTGTSTEQY
TRBD2,TRBJ2-1,TRBV24-1,ATSETSWGGEQF
.,TRBJ2-5,TRBV5-4,ASSPGRGAKETQY
.,TRBJ2-5,TRBV5-8,ASSLVQGALETQY
.,TRBJ2-1,TRBV5-1,ASSLEGGSYNEQF
.,TRBJ1-1,TRBV2,ASSVRGSNTEAF
.,TRBJ1-2,TRBV14,ASSQLSGYT